This T cell receptor beta chain was retrieved from a study of Graves' ophthalmopathy and Graves' hyperthyroidism. Looking at the study overall: Upon initial diagnosis and before any treatment, peripheral blood was collected. Study-wide results and limits: The model reached approximately 71% sensitivity and around 72% specificity for predicting ophthalmopathy progression. Clonotypes were expanded in thyroid at above 0.001 frequency, and most also appeared in blood.

Disease in donors with ophthalmopathy had moderate-to-severe activity, CAS ≥3, NOSPECS ≥4 and under 3 months' duration. Trimming took 5 bases from V and 4 from J; bases not matched to a gene: 9. The CDR3 covers 15 residues. Germline CDR1 MGHRA, CDR2 YSYEKL. On this clonotype itself: Its antigen is currently unknown.

The authors amplified TCR beta CDR3 regions, and they did so from RNA transcripts for repertoire sequencing. First-round RT-PCR relied on HTBI primers, and a second-round multiplex PCR came next. In TCRdb, the multiplex PCR reads were re-called with MiXCR into one record per CDR3 protein. Seen here are 170,000 or so distinct CDR3 sequences, about 40% observed once, and the top ten hold roughly 5.2%. The sequence was obtained from a woman aged 40 to 50 with Graves' ophthalmopathy. The rearrangement uses TRBV4-1 and TRBJ2-7; the match to TRBD2 covers 9 bases. The sample was peripheral blood. The CDR3 nucleotides read TGCGCCAGCAGCTGGGCCGCGGGAGGGTTATACGAGCAGTACTTC. It yields the protein CASSWAAGGLYEQYF.